Below, 11 T cell receptor beta chains from the same sample are listed, as sequenced in a study of blood T cell repertoires in COVID-19. Assay used: immunoSEQ multiplex PCR; TCRdb lists only in-frame clones, some missing. The table shows approximately 330,000 clones, with around 90% occurring only once. Specimen: peripheral blood. These receptors all stem from a woman between 35 and 50 years old with COVID-19, enrolled during active disease.

This rearrangement joins TRBV7-3 to TRBJ2-7; 9 bases align to TRBD2. The CDR3 totals 14 residues. After removal of 2 bases from V and 8 bases from J, the junction contained 7 bases not matched to a gene. Germline values: CDR1 SGHTA, CDR2 FQGTGA. In nucleotides, the CDR3 is TGTGCCAGCAGCTTACTTAATAGCGGGGGAAAGCAGTACTTC. It specifies CASSLLNSGGKQYF.

The CDR3 DNA is TGTGCCAGCAGCCCGGGACTAGCGGGGAACTCACCCACCGGGGAGCTGTTTTTT. This encodes CASSPGLAGNSPTGELFF. The chain joins TRBV5-6 to TRBJ2-2; 13 positions agree with TRBD2. V lost 4 bases, J lost 4 bases, and 10 bases stayed unmatched. CDR3 size: 18 residues. Germline-derived CDR1 and CDR2 are SGHDT and YYEEEE.

This rearrangement joins TRBV27 to TRBJ2-3; 7 bases align to TRBD2. The CDR3 contains 14 residues. Germline assignment: CDR1 MNHEY and CDR2 SMNVEV (reference sequence). V lost 8 bases to trimming and J lost 2 bases; unmatched junction nucleotides: 7. The CDR3 protein is CASRYGRFTDTQYF. The CDR3, as DNA: TGTGCCAGCCGATACGGGAGGTTCACAGATACGCAGTATTTT.

V gene TRBV15 combines with J gene TRBJ2-5; maybe TRBD1 (6 bases). The CDR3 sequence is 17 residues long. In germline, CDR1 is LNHNV, CDR2 YYDKDF (reference sequence). Trimming took 0 bases from V and 2 from J, leaving 16 bases between them. The DNA for the CDR3 is TGTGCCACCAGCAGAGATCGAGCAGGGGCAGGGCAAGAGACCCAGTACTTC. Amino acids: CATSRDRAGAGQETQYF. Full variable domain (outside the CDR3, taken from reference TRBV15 and TRBJ2-5): DAMVIQNPRYQVTQFGKPVTLSCSQTLNHNVMYWYQQKSSQAPKLLFHYYDKDFNNEADTPDNFQSRRPNTSFCFLDIRSPGLGDTAMYLCATSRDRAGAGQETQYFGPGTRLLVL.

The V call is TRBV2, the J call TRBJ1-1; D is possibly TRBD1 (6 bases). The CDR3 sequence is 13 residues long. Germline CDR1 SNHLY, CDR2 FYNNEI. The V end was cut by 7 bases, the J end by 1 base, with 10 bases between. The CDR3 sequence: CASNREPNTEAFF. The CDR3 DNA reads as TGTGCCAGCAACAGGGAACCGAACACTGAAGCTTTCTTT.

The J gene is TRBJ2-7, the V gene TRBV5-4, with a possible D match to TRBD2 (6 bases). The CDR3 covers 15 residues. Germline lookup yields CDR1 SGHNT and CDR2 YYREEE (reference sequence). V gave up 4 bases and J gave up 4 bases, with 18 bases separating them. In DNA form, the CDR3 reads TGTGCCAGCAGCACGCCGGGAGATGGGGGGTACGAGCAGTACTTC. Its translation: CASSTPGDGGYEQYF.

In this sample, this clone turned up once. This rearrangement joins TRBV9 to TRBJ2-1; D is ambiguous. The CDR3 is 12 amino acids. V shed 4 bases and J shed 5 bases, with 7 bases lying between them. Germline CDR1 SGDLS, CDR2 YYNGEE. The CDR3 is CASSPGHNEQFF. CDR3 DNA: TGTGCCAGCAGCCCGGGTCACAATGAGCAGTTCTTC. Filled out from reference TRBV9 and TRBJ2-1, the complete variable domain reads DSGVTQTPKHLITATGQRVTLRCSPRSGDLSVYWYQQSLDQGLQFLIQYYNGEERAKGNILERFSAQQFPDLHSELNLSSLELGDSALYFCASSPGHNEQFFGPGTRLTVL.

The chain carries TRBV28 and TRBJ2-7; TRBD1 matches 7 bases. V trimming: 6 bases; J trimming: 4 bases; junction bases outside the gene matches: 9. The CDR3 is 14 amino acids. Germline CDR1 and CDR2: MDHEN and SYDVKM. The CDR3 spells CASSVGTARYEQYF. CDR3 nucleotides: TGTGCCAGCAGCGTCGGGACAGCGAGGTACGAGCAGTACTTC.

The chain recombines TRBV11-2 with TRBJ1-6; D ambiguous. Trimming took off 3 bases at V and 8 bases at J, with 5 bases between the two ends. The CDR3 has 12 amino acids. The germline V gene has CDR1 SGHAT and CDR2 FQNNGV. Here the CDR3 DNA reads TGTGCCAGCAGCTTGGCAGATTCACCCCTCCACTTT. It translates to CASSLADSPLHF.

V is TRBV4-1 and J is TRBJ2-3; TRBD1 matches 8 bases. Germline values: CDR1 MGHRA, CDR2 YSYEKL. Trimming cost V 4 bases and J 2 bases; bases outside gene matches: 11. The length of the CDR3 is 17 residues. For the CDR3, the DNA is TGCGCCAGCAGCCGAGATTCGGGACAGGCAAACACAGATACGCAGTATTTT. It yields the protein CASSRDSGQANTDTQYF.

V usage is TRBV7-2 and J usage is TRBJ2-2; TRBD2 matches at 7 bases. CDR1 is SGHTA and CDR2 is FQGNSA in the germline V gene. The CDR3 loop spans 17 amino acids. Trimming at V came to 6 bases and at J to 9 bases, leaving 19 bases not matched to a gene. In nucleotides, the CDR3 is TGTGCCAGCAGGTCCTTCCCCCTAGCGGTTGGGGCGTGGGAGCTGTTTTTT. This translates into CASRSFPLAVGAWELFF.